The source of this T cell receptor (beta chain) is a study of blood T cells in healthy people across ages. The authors ran a second PCR of roughly 6 to 12 cycles using a sample-barcoded 5' primer and a J-beta primer mix. TCRdb analysed the 5' RACE reads with MiXCR anew, one entry per CDR3 protein. In the table there are approximately 1.5 million distinct CDR3 sequences, about 42% of which are singletons. Germline assignment: CDR1 DFQATT and CDR2 SNEGSKA (reference sequence). This CDR3 has 17 amino acids. Trimming removed 2 bases from V and 2 bases from J; junction bases left unmatched: 10. The chain has TRBV20-1 and TRBJ2-3; TRBD2 agrees at 10 bases. This receptor was identified in a woman aged 18 to 35 in good health. The sequencing sample was made of blood. This CDR3 reads CSARNPRTSGLTDTQYF. The CDR3, as DNA: TGCAGTGCTAGAAACCCTCGGACTAGCGGACTCACAGATACGCAGTATTTT.